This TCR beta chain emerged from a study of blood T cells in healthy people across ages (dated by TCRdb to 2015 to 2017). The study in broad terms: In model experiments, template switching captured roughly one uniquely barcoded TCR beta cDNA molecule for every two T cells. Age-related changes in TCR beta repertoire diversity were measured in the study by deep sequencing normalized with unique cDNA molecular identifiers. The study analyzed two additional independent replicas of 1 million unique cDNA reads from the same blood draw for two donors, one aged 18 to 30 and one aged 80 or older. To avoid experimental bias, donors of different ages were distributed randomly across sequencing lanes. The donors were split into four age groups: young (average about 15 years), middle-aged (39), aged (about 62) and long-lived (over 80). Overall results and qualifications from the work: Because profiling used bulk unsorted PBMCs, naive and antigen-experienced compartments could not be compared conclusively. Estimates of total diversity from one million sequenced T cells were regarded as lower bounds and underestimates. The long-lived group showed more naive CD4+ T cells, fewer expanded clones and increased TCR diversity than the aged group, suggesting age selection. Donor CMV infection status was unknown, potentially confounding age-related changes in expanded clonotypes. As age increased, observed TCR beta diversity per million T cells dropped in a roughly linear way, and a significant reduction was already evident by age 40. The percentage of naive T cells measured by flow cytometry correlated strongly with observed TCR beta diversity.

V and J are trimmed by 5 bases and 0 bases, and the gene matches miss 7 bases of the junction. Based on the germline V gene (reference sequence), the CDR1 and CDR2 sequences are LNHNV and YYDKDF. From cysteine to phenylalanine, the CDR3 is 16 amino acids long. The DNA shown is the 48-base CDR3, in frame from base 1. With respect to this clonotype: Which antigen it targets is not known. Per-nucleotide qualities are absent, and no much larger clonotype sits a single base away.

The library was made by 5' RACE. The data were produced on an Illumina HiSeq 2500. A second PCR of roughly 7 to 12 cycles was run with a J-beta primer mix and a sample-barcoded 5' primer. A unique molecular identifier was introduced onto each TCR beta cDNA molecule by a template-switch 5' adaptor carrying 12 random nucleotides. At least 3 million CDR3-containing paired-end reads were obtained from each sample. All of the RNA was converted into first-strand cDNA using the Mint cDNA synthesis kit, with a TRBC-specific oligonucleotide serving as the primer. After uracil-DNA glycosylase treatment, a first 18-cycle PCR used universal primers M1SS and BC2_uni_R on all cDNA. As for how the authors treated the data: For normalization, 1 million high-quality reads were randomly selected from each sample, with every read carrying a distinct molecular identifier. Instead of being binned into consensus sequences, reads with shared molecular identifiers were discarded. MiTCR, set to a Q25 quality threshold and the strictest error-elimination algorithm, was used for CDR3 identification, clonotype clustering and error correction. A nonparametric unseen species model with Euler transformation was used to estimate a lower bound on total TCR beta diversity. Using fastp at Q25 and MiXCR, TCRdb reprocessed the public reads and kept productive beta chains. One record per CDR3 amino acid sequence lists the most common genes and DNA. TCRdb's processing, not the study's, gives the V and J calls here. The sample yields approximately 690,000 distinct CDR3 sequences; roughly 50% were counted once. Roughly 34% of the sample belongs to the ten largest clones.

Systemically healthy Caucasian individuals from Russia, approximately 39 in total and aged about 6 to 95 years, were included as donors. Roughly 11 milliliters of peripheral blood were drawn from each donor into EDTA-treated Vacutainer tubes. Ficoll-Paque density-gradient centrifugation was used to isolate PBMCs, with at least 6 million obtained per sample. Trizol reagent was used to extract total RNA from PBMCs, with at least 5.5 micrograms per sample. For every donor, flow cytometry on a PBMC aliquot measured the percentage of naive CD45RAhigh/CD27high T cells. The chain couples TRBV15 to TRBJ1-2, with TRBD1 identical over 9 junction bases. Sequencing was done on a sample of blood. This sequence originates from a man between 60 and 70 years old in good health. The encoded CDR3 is CATSPGQGSANYGYTF. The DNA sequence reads TGTGCCACCAGCCCGGGACAGGGATCGGCTAACTATGGCTACACCTTC.